These 26 T cell receptor beta chains share one sample of origin, sequenced in a study of human T cells and chemical hapten exposure. Time point in this sample: patch test 2, 6 weeks after DPC sensitization. Described treatment: therapeutic diphenylcyclopropenone sensitization with weekly scalp DPC. TCRdb recomputed calls from the RACE reads with MiXCR, one row per CDR3 protein. Of fewer than 85,000 distinct CDR3 sequences in the sample, around a tenth are singletons; the top ten hold more than 1.5%. The starting material was whole blood, obtained in connection with sensitization to the hapten diphenylcyclopropenone (DPC). These receptors were obtained from a young man with alopecia areata. Some clones in this sample may be carry-over from other donors' samples.

This clonotype was seen repeatedly, ten times or more. The CDR3 DNA sequence: TGTGCCAGCAGCTTAGAAGGGACAGCGAACACCGGGGAGCTGTTTTTT. Its protein product is CASSLEGTANTGELFF. The chain combines TRBV7-2 with TRBJ2-2; 7 positions match TRBD1. J lost 0 bases, V lost 1 base, and 2 bases had no gene match. In germline, CDR1 is SGHTA, CDR2 FQGNSA. This CDR3 spans 16 amino acids. Full variable domain (rest looked up from reference TRBV7-2 and TRBJ2-2): GAGVSQSPSNKVTEKGKDVELRCDPISGHTALYWYRQSLGQGLEFLIYFQGNSAPDKSGLPSDRFSAERTGGSVSTLTIQRTQQEDSAVYLCASSLEGTANTGELFFGEGSRLTVL.

This clonotype was observed many times. The chain has TRBV9 and TRBJ2-3, with TRBD2 matching over 8 bases. Germline V gene sequence: CDR1 SGDLS, CDR2 YYNGEE. V shed 4 bases, J shed 1 base, and the junction held 8 bases outside the gene matches. CDR3 length equals 16 residues. The CDR3 region has the DNA TGTGCCAGCAGCCCCCATGCGGGGGGACGCACAGATACGCAGTATTTT. This translates into CASSPHAGGRTDTQYF. Using reference TRBV9 and TRBJ2-3 for the parts outside the CDR3, the full variable domain is DSGVTQTPKHLITATGQRVTLRCSPRSGDLSVYWYQQSLDQGLQFLIQYYNGEERAKGNILERFSAQQFPDLHSELNLSSLELGDSALYFCASSPHAGGRTDTQYFGPGTRLTVL.

The gene calls are TRBV2 and TRBJ2-5; D may be TRBD2 (6 bases). Trimming shortened V by 6 bases and J by 5 bases, and 7 bases separated the two germline ends. CDR3 length: 11 residues. The germline V gene encodes CDR1 SNHLY and CDR2 FYNNEI. CDR3 sequence: CASRAGETQYF. In DNA form, the CDR3 reads TGTGCCAGCAGAGCGGGTGAGACCCAGTACTTC.

This clonotype was observed a handful of times. The V gene is TRBV7-6, the J gene TRBJ2-3; TRBD2 is a possible D gene (6 bases). Germline values: CDR1 SGHVS, CDR2 FNYEAQ. Trimming removed 5 bases at V and 2 bases at J, with 11 bases between. This CDR3 is built from 14 residues. The CDR3 protein is CASSPRTNTDTQYF. For the CDR3, the DNA is TGTGCCAGCAGCCCTCGGACTAACACAGATACGCAGTATTTT. Full variable domain (outside the CDR3, taken from reference TRBV7-6 and TRBJ2-3): GAGVSQSPRYKVTKRGQDVALRCDPISGHVSLYWYRQALGQGPEFLTYFNYEAQQDKSGLPNDRFSAERPEGSISTLTIQRTEQRDSAMYRCASSPRTNTDTQYFGPGTRLTVL.

Ten or more counts support this clonotype. The rearrangement links TRBV6-2 or TRBV6-3 to TRBJ1-1, with D hard to call. Germline CDR1 and CDR2: MNHEY and SVGEGT. With 5 bases removed from V and 5 bases from J, the gap between germline ends came to 12 bases. The CDR3 consists of 13 residues. The CDR3 DNA reads TGTGCCAGCAGTCGTTCCGCGGGGACTGAAGCTTTCTTT. Translated: CASSRSAGTEAFF.

This clonotype was counted many times. The chain uses TRBV2 and TRBJ2-7; 7 bases map to TRBD2. Losses at the gene ends were 6 bases for V and 6 bases for J; bases not matched to a gene: 8. Germline V gene sequence: CDR1 SNHLY, CDR2 FYNNEI. The CDR3 covers 13 residues. CDR3 DNA: TGTGCCAGCAGGGTGACTAGCCTGGGCGAGCAGTACTTC. Its translation: CASRVTSLGEQYF.

This clonotype showed up many times. The chain carries TRBV2 and TRBJ1-6; no definite D call. The V end was cut by 3 bases, the J end by 8 bases, with 11 bases between. The V gene's germline CDR1 is SNHLY and CDR2 FYNNEI. The CDR3 has 14 amino acids. CDR3 residues: CASSDTLVDSPLHF. The CDR3 coding sequence is TGTGCCAGCAGTGACACTCTTGTAGATTCACCCCTCCACTTT.

This clonotype was detected a few times. The chain carries TRBV6-2 or TRBV6-3 and TRBJ1-5; 7 bases line up with TRBD1. The germline V gene has CDR1 MNHEY and CDR2 SVGEGT. The CDR3 covers 18 residues. V was pared by 0 bases and J by 0 bases, with 8 bases of the junction left unmatched. The CDR3 DNA follows: TGTGCCAGCAGTTACTCGAGGGACAGAGTATATAGCAATCAGCCCCAGCATTTT. It encodes CASSYSRDRVYSNQPQHF.

This chain uses TRBV6-4 with TRBJ2-1; 9 nucleotides align to TRBD2. The germline CDR1 and CDR2 sequences are MRHNA and SNTAGT. V shed 3 bases and J 7 bases; nucleotides not matched to a gene: 7. This CDR3 is 15 amino acids long. The CDR3 region is CASSEGVAGVNEQFF. CDR3 coding DNA: TGTGCCAGCAGTGAGGGGGTAGCGGGGGTTAATGAGCAGTTCTTC.

This clonotype has at least ten counts. This chain links TRBV4-3 with TRBJ1-3; 9 bases agree with TRBD1. Losses at the gene ends were 4 bases for V and 5 bases for J; bases not matched to a gene: 12. The germline CDR1 and CDR2 sequences are LGHNA and YSLEER. CDR3 length equals 17 residues. CDR3 nucleotides: TGCGCCAGCAGCCCGAAGGTCTCCGGACAGGGGCGAAACACCATATATTTT. It encodes CASSPKVSGQGRNTIYF.

This clonotype occurred many times. V and J are TRBV6-6 and TRBJ1-6; tentatively, D is TRBD1 (6 bases). The CDR3 is 13 residues long. Germline CDR1 is MNHNY and CDR2 is SVGAGI (reference sequence). V gave up 6 bases and J gave up 11 bases, with 14 bases separating them. The CDR3 reads CASSPQGSTPLHF. DNA for the CDR3: TGTGCCAGCAGCCCACAGGGCAGTACACCCCTCCACTTT.

V gene TRBV27 combines with J gene TRBJ2-2; 9 bases are shared with TRBD1. The CDR3 is 13 amino acids. V trimming: 3 bases; J trimming: 7 bases; junction bases outside the gene matches: 0. Germline CDR1 reads MNHEY; CDR2 reads SMNVEV (reference sequence). In nucleotides, the CDR3 is TGTGCCAGCAGTTTGACAGGGGGCGGGGAGCTGTTTTTT. Amino acid sequence: CASSLTGGGELFF.

This clonotype was seen a few times. J is TRBJ1-6 and V is TRBV18; a possible D gene is TRBD1 (6 bases). The CDR3 spans 12 residues. Trimming pared 6 bases from V and 7 bases from J, leaving 7 bases between. Germline CDR1 and CDR2: KGHSH and LQKENI. The CDR3 DNA is TGTGCCAGCTCGGACAGAAATTCACCCCTCCACTTT. Translation gives CASSDRNSPLHF.

The chain combines TRBV29-1 with TRBJ2-2; 9 bases map to TRBD1. Losses at the gene ends were 3 bases for V and 5 bases for J; bases not matched to a gene: 4. Germline V gene data show CDR1 as SQVTM and CDR2 as ANQGSEA. The CDR3 spans 14 residues. The CDR3 DNA reads TGCAGCGTTGACATCGGGACAGGGACCGGGGAGCTGTTTTTT. It yields the protein CSVDIGTGTGELFF.

The chain recombines TRBV5-1 with TRBJ1-4, with 10 bases matching TRBD1. This CDR3 comprises 16 residues. The V gene end was trimmed by 1 base and the J gene end by 5 bases; junction bases not matched to a gene: 5. Germline lookup yields CDR1 SGHRS and CDR2 YFSETQ. CDR3 coding DNA: TGCGCCAGCAGCTTGCCCACGGGACAGGGGAATGAAAAACTGTTTTTT. It specifies CASSLPTGQGNEKLFF.

The sample holds many counts of this clonotype. The rearrangement joins TRBV7-9 to TRBJ2-7; maybe TRBD1 (6 bases). V dropped 5 bases and J dropped 4 bases, with 18 bases sitting between them. Germline CDR1 is SEHNR and CDR2 is FQNEAQ (reference sequence). The CDR3 runs to 15 residues. CDR3 nucleotides: TGTGCCAGCAGCGAGGGGGAAGGGAGCAGGTACGAGCAGTACTTC. The encoded protein is CASSEGEGSRYEQYF.

Only a few counts were recorded for this clonotype. The chain combines TRBV4-3 with TRBJ2-3; 7 bases line up with TRBD2. The CDR3 spans 17 residues. Germline trimming cut 0 bases from V and 0 bases from J; bases unmatched to any gene: 6. CDR1 and CDR2 from the germline V gene are LGHNA and YSLEER. CDR3 DNA sequence: TGCGCCAGCAGCCAAGATCCCGGGGGGACTAGCACAGATACGCAGTATTTT. It encodes CASSQDPGGTSTDTQYF.

The chain combines TRBV4-1 with TRBJ2-3; TRBD2 matches 12 bases. The J segment lost 7 bases and the V segment lost 4 bases, leaving 9 bases of the junction unmatched. Germline values: CDR1 MGHRA, CDR2 YSYEKL. This CDR3 has 16 residues. CDR3 sequence (DNA): TGCGCCAGCAGCCGCAGACTAGCGGGGGACCGAAATACGCAGTATTTT. It encodes CASSRRLAGDRNTQYF.

The chain couples TRBV5-4 to TRBJ2-3; possibly TRBD1 for D (6 bases). The germline CDR1 and CDR2 sequences are SGHNT and YYREEE (reference sequence). The length of the CDR3 is 15 residues. The V end lost 0 bases, the J end lost 0 bases, and 8 bases lay between the germline ends. The CDR3 is CASSLDRASTDTQYF. The CDR3, as DNA: TGTGCCAGCAGCTTGGACAGGGCTAGCACAGATACGCAGTATTTT.

This clonotype was picked up many times. V usage is TRBV20-1 and J usage is TRBJ1-4; 9 bases are shared with TRBD1. CDR1 and CDR2 from the germline V gene are DFQATT and SNEGSKA (reference sequence). The CDR3 extends over 14 amino acids. The trim removed 3 bases at V and 5 bases at J, leaving 4 bases unmatched. The CDR3 loop is CSASAGTGNEKLFF. DNA for the CDR3: TGCAGTGCTAGTGCCGGGACAGGGAATGAAAAACTGTTTTTT.

The chain combines TRBV7-6 with TRBJ1-6; D perhaps matches TRBD1 (6 bases). Germline V gene lookup returns CDR1 SGHVS and CDR2 FNYEAQ. Deletions cut 5 bases from V and 9 bases from J, with 26 bases between. CDR3 size: 18 residues. The CDR3 region has the DNA TGTGCCAGCAGCCCGGGGTGGGGCGTCGGCAGGGGAACTTCACCCCTCCACTTT. This gives the protein CASSPGWGVGRGTSPLHF. Full variable domain (remainder filled in from reference TRBV7-6 and TRBJ1-6): GAGVSQSPRYKVTKRGQDVALRCDPISGHVSLYWYRQALGQGPEFLTYFNYEAQQDKSGLPNDRFSAERPEGSISTLTIQRTEQRDSAMYRCASSPGWGVGRGTSPLHFGNGTRLTVT.

Ten or more counts support this clonotype. J is TRBJ2-2 and V is TRBV29-1; D is ambiguous. The CDR3 extends over 12 amino acids. Per germline, CDR1 SQVTM and CDR2 ANQGSEA. Trimming took 4 bases from V and 3 from J, leaving 6 bases between them. Written as DNA, the CDR3 is TGCAGCGTTGTAACCTACACCGGGGAGCTGTTTTTT. This translates into CSVVTYTGELFF.

The V gene is TRBV29-1, the J gene TRBJ2-7; a possible D gene is TRBD1 (5 bases). CDR3 length: 12 residues. Germline V gene lookup returns CDR1 SQVTM and CDR2 ANQGSEA. V was trimmed by 4 bases and J by 2 bases, leaving 9 bases between them. The DNA for the CDR3 is TGCAGCGTTGCCCAGGACACCTACGAGCAGTACTTC. This codes for CSVAQDTYEQYF.

The CDR3 bases are TGTGCCAGCAGTCAACCGGGACAGGGGGCCTACGAGCAGTACTTC. As protein: CASSQPGQGAYEQYF. The rearrangement links TRBV28 to TRBJ2-7; 11 bases fit TRBD1. The germline V gene has CDR1 MDHEN and CDR2 SYDVKM. CDR3 size: 15 residues. With 5 bases clipped from V and 2 bases from J, the junction kept 5 bases outside the gene matches.

This clonotype was seen a handful of times. This chain connects TRBV20-1 to TRBJ1-1; D may be TRBD1 (5 bases). This CDR3 has 13 amino acids. The ends were cut back, 5 bases at V and 1 base at J, with 11 bases in the middle. Germline loops: CDR1 DFQATT, CDR2 SNEGSKA (reference sequence). The CDR3 region is CSARPGQNTEAFF. CDR3 nucleotides: TGCAGTGCTCGTCCCGGACAGAACACTGAAGCTTTCTTT.

This clonotype has just a few counts. The V and J genes are TRBV7-6 and TRBJ1-3; D not certain. This CDR3 is built from 17 residues. Trimming removed 6 bases from V and 0 bases from J, with 18 bases in between. Looked up from germline, CDR1 is SGHVS and CDR2 is FNYEAQ. Written as DNA, the CDR3 is TGTGCCAGCAGGCCTCCCCCGACGGAAAGCTCTGGAAACACCATATATTTT. This encodes CASRPPPTESSGNTIYF. The full variable domain, completed using reference TRBV7-6 and TRBJ1-3, is GAGVSQSPRYKVTKRGQDVALRCDPISGHVSLYWYRQALGQGPEFLTYFNYEAQQDKSGLPNDRFSAERPEGSISTLTIQRTEQRDSAMYRCASRPPPTESSGNTIYFGEGSWLTVV.